The clone carrying this T cell receptor beta chain showed up just a few times. Time point specified: patch test 1, 2 weeks after DPC sensitization. Treatment reported: therapeutic diphenylcyclopropenone sensitization with weekly scalp DPC. This record comes from a study of human T cells and chemical hapten exposure. Study summary: Per-sample TCR yields varied mainly from small pooled library volume differences.

From the RACE reads, TCRdb called clonotypes with MiXCR, one entry per CDR3 protein. This table has 80,000 or so distinct CDR3 sequences, roughly 10% appearing once. Trimming cost V 5 bases and J 1 base, with 16 bases left between them. There are 15 residues in the CDR3. Germline lookup yields CDR1 DFQATT and CDR2 SNEGSKA (reference sequence). The V and J genes are TRBV20-1 and TRBJ2-3; TRBD1 or TRBD2 may be the D gene (5 bases each). The sequencing used whole blood, collected in connection with sensitization to the hapten diphenylcyclopropenone (DPC). The origin of this receptor is a woman aged 45-60 years with alopecia areata. Some clones in this sample may be carry-over from other donors' samples. CDR3 bases: TGCAGTGCTGGGACGAGCCAGGTCCGCACAGATACGCAGTATTTT. Protein sequence: CSAGTSQVRTDTQYF.